This is a list of T cell receptor beta chains from one sample in a study of shared clonotypes between healthy human individuals. Using immunoSEQ multiplex PCR, the repertoire was profiled, and TCRdb retains in-frame clones only, with some absent. The sample consists of millions of clones, approximately 93% of them appearing once. The sample taken for sequencing was naive CD4+ T cells from PBMCs. The receptors here all came from a man aged 18-30 years in good health. Some clones in this sample may be carry-over from other donors' samples. Both conserved end residues are part of each CDR3. A D gene is named only where the DNA matches it firmly. The size of a clone is reported for some rows only, either as once, few or many, or as a class for expanded clones.

D gene	V gene	clone size	J gene	CDR3 DNA	CDR3 protein
NA	TRBV15	NA	TRBJ2-7	TGTGCCACCAGCGGAGGCCGGGCGTACGAGCAGTACTTC	CATSGGRAYEQYF
TRBD2	TRBV7-9	NA	TRBJ2-3	TGTGCCAGCAGCACCCCCGGGACTAGCGGGAGGGCGGGCACAGATACGCAGTATTTT	CASSTPGTSGRAGTDTQYF
TRBD1	TRBV5-1	once	TRBJ2-2	TGCGCCAGCAGCTCTGGACAGGGGGCGAACACCGGGGAGCTGTTTTTT	CASSSGQGANTGELFF
TRBD1	TRBV10-1	NA	TRBJ1-2	TGCGCCAGCCGGGACAGGAACTATGGCTACACCTTC	CASRDRNYGYTF
TRBD2	TRBV5-1	NA	TRBJ2-3	TGCGCCAGCAGCTCGGGACTAGCGGGAGCGGCGGATACGCAGTATTTT	CASSSGLAGAADTQYF
TRBD1	TRBV5-1	NA	TRBJ1-1	TGCGCCAGCAGCCTTGGCCTGACAGGGGGCATCATGAACACTGAAGCTTTCTTT	CASSLGLTGGIMNTEAFF
TRBD2	TRBV19	NA	TRBJ2-4	TGTGCCAGTAGTATACCCCGCCTAGCGGGAGAAGGCGTAGAGACCAAAAACATTCAGTACTTC	CASSIPRLAGEGVETKNIQYF
NA	TRBV10-3	NA	TRBJ2-7	TGTGCCATCAGTGAACGTGAGGGAACCTACGAGCAGTACTTC	CAISEREGTYEQYF
NA	TRBV5-1	NA	TRBJ1-4	TGCGCCAGCAGCTGGGGGTCTTACGATGAAAAACTGTTTTTT	CASSWGSYDEKLFF
NA	TRBV5-1	NA	TRBJ2-1	TGCGCCAGCAGCTTGAGATTAGCGGACAATGAGCAGTTCTTC	CASSLRLADNEQFF
TRBD1	TRBV30	few	TRBJ1-1	TGTGCCTGGAGGGTACAGGGGTTCACTGAAGCTTTCTTT	CAWRVQGFTEAFF
TRBD1	TRBV10-3	NA	TRBJ1-4	TGTGCCACCCACGGGACAGAAAATGAAAAACTGTTTTTT	CATHGTENEKLFF
NA	TRBV4-1	once	TRBJ1-4	TGCGCCAGCAGCCAAGGGGTAATAAGAACTAATGAAAAACTGTTTTTT	CASSQGVIRTNEKLFF
NA	TRBV18	NA	TRBJ1-1	TGTGCCAGCTCACCTCAGGGAGAACGGAACACTGAAGCTTTCTTT	CASSPQGERNTEAFF
NA	TRBV6-5	NA	TRBJ2-5	TGTGCCAGCACCCCCGTCGGGGACCAAGAGACCCAGTACTTC	CASTPVGDQETQYF
NA	TRBV7-3	NA	TRBJ2-2	TGTGCCAGCAGGCAAGGCAGGAACACCGGGGAGCTGTTTTTT	CASRQGRNTGELFF
NA	TRBV9	NA	TRBJ1-2	TGTGCCAGCAGCGTAGGCACCTCCTACGGCTACACCTTC	CASSVGTSYGYTF
NA	TRBV5-1	once	TRBJ1-2	TGCGCCAGCAGCCTCCGGGACTCAAACTATGGCTACACCTTC	CASSLRDSNYGYTF
TRBD1	TRBV7-3	NA	TRBJ2-1	TGTGCCAGCAGCTCAGACAGGGGATCCTACAATGAGCAGTTCTTC	CASSSDRGSYNEQFF
NA	TRBV5-1	NA	TRBJ2-3	TGCGCCAGCAGCTTGGGTGTGGGTACAGATACGCAGTATTTT	CASSLGVGTDTQYF
NA	TRBV6-5	NA	TRBJ2-1	TGTGCCAGCAGTTTAAGGCAGACCTCCTACAATGAGCAGTTCTTC	CASSLRQTSYNEQFF
NA	TRBV6-1	NA	TRBJ1-3	TGTGCCAGCAGGCTGGACAGTTCTGGAAACACCATATATTTT	CASRLDSSGNTIYF
NA	TRBV15	NA	TRBJ1-2	TGTGCCACCAGCAGAACCCAGGGTAACTATGGCTACACCTTC	CATSRTQGNYGYTF
TRBD2	TRBV11-2	NA	TRBJ2-2	TGTGCCAGCAGCTTACTTGCGGGAGGAGTCACCGGGGAGCTGTTTTTT	CASSLLAGGVTGELFF
NA	TRBV27	NA	TRBJ2-2	TGTGCCAGCAGTTTAACGACGGTGAACACCGGGGAGCTGTTTTTT	CASSLTTVNTGELFF
TRBD1	TRBV28	NA	TRBJ2-5	TGTGCCAGCAGAGGGGGACAGTTCCAAGAGACCCAGTACTTC	CASRGGQFQETQYF
NA	TRBV27	NA	TRBJ1-2	TGTGCCAGCAGCCCTTACGGGGTGAACTATGGCTACACCTTC	CASSPYGVNYGYTF
NA	TRBV6-5	NA	TRBJ1-1	TGTGCCAGCAGTTACTCGCGGAGAATTAACACTGAAGCTTTCTTT	CASSYSRRINTEAFF
TRBD1	TRBV18	NA	TRBJ2-6	TGTGCCAGCTCACCAAAGGTTTGGAGACAGGGGACCCATGGGGCCAACGTCCTGACTTTC	CASSPKVWRQGTHGANVLTF
TRBD1	TRBV28	NA	TRBJ1-4	TGTGCCAGCAGTTCCGGACAGGGGGGCCTTGAAAAACTGTTTTTT	CASSSGQGGLEKLFF
NA	TRBV30	NA	TRBJ1-5	TGTGCCTGGAGTGTCCTGGGCAATCAGCCCCAGCATTTT	CAWSVLGNQPQHF
TRBD2	TRBV6-4	once	TRBJ2-1	TGTGCCAGCAGCCCGGGGCTAGCGGGAGAGGATGAGCAGTTCTTC	CASSPGLAGEDEQFF
NA	TRBV7-2	NA	TRBJ2-5	TGTGCCAGCAGCAGCCAGGGGAGCCAAGAGACCCAGTACTTC	CASSSQGSQETQYF
NA	TRBV5-1	NA	TRBJ1-4	TGCGCCAGCAGCTTGGTGGCAGGGGCTAATGAAAAACTGTTTTTT	CASSLVAGANEKLFF
NA	TRBV2	NA	TRBJ2-3	TGTGCCAGCAGTAAGACGGGACGTACAGATACGCAGTATTTT	CASSKTGRTDTQYF
NA	TRBV7-3	few	TRBJ2-2	TGTGCCAGCAGCCTACCGGGACTTACCGGGGAGCTGTTTTTT	CASSLPGLTGELFF
NA	TRBV27	NA	TRBJ1-2	TGTGCCAGCAGGCGTAGGACAGAAAATAACTATGGCTACACCTTC	CASRRRTENNYGYTF
NA	TRBV6-5	NA	TRBJ2-5	TGTGCCAGCAGTTACTCCCGGGTCCAAGAGACCCAGTACTTC	CASSYSRVQETQYF
NA	TRBV15	NA	TRBJ2-3	TGTGCCACCAGCAGAGATGGAGGGAGAGCGCAGTATTTT	CATSRDGGRAQYF
NA	TRBV28	once	TRBJ2-3	TGTGCCAGCAGCGTTGTTGCCCGGAATACGCAGTATTTT	CASSVVARNTQYF